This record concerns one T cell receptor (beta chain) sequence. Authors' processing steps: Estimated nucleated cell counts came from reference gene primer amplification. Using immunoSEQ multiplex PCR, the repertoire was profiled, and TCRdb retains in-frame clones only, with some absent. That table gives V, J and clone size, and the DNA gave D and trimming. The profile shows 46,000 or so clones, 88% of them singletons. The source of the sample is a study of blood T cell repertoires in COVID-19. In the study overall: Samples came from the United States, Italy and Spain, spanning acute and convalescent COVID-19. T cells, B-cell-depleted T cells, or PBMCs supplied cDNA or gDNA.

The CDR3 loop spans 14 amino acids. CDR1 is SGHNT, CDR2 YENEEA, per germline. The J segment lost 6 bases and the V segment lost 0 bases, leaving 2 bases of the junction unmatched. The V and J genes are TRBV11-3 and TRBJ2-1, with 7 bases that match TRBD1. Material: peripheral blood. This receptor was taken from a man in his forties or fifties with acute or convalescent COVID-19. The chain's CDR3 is CASSLEAGGNEQFF. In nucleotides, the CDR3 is TGTGCCAGCAGCTTAGAGGCAGGGGGCAATGAGCAGTTCTTC.